Following are 25 T cell receptor beta chains from one sample sequenced in a study of blood T cell repertoires in COVID-19 (TCRdb year 2020). The method was the immunoSEQ multiplex PCR assay. Not all clones reach the TCRdb copy of this immuneACCESS table, which keeps in-frame sequences only. Checked studies attribute under half of the gap to unresolved V genes and leave the rest unexplained. This sample comprises a few hundred thousand clones, more than 65% of them detected only once. Jointly, the top ten make up roughly 13% of the sample. The sequencing input was peripheral blood. These receptors originate from a human donor in a cohort sampled during active COVID-19.

This clone was counted only a few times. The gene calls are TRBV4-1 and TRBJ2-1; D possibly corresponds to TRBD2 (5 bases). The ends were cut back, 0 bases at V and 1 base at J, with 13 bases in the middle. The CDR3 loop spans 17 amino acids. Germline lookup yields CDR1 MGHRA and CDR2 YSYEKL. The CDR3 sequence: CASSQDPWSGSYNEQFF. CDR3 bases: TGCGCCAGCAGCCAAGACCCCTGGAGCGGATCCTACAATGAGCAGTTCTTC.

This clone turned up a few times. CDR3 DNA sequence: TGTGCCAGCAGCTTGATGCAGGGCGAGCAGCCCCAGCATTTT. Amino acids: CASSLMQGEQPQHF. The rearrangement uses TRBV5-5 and TRBJ1-5; D perhaps matches TRBD1 (5 bases). The germline CDR1 and CDR2 sequences are SGHKS and YYEKEE (reference sequence). The CDR3 is made up of 14 amino acids. V dropped 1 base and J dropped 7 bases, with 12 bases sitting between them.

This clone was detected only once. The chain uses TRBV19 and TRBJ2-3; D is possibly TRBD1 (5 bases). This CDR3 spans 15 amino acids. CDR1 is LNHDA and CDR2 is SQIVND in the germline V gene (reference sequence). V gave up 5 bases and J gave up 4 bases, with 16 bases separating them. CDR3 amino acids: CASSPRERGADTQYF. In nucleotides, the CDR3 is TGTGCCAGTAGTCCGAGAGAAAGGGGCGCAGATACGCAGTATTTT.

CDR3 sequence (DNA): TGTGCCAGCAGCCAGGCTTTAGCGAGGGATACGCAGTATTTT. Translated: CASSQALARDTQYF. This chain joins TRBV2 and TRBJ2-3, with a tentative D call TRBD2 (5 bases). Trimming stripped 6 bases from V and 6 bases from J, with 16 bases between. CDR1 is SNHLY, CDR2 FYNNEI, per germline. This CDR3 is 14 amino acids long. The full variable domain, in which reference TRBV2 and TRBJ2-3 provide the parts outside the CDR3, is EPEVTQTPSHQVTQMGQEVILRCVPISNHLYFYWYRQILGQKVEFLVSFYNNEISEKSEIFDDQFSVERPDGSNFTLKIRSTKLEDSAMYFCASSQALARDTQYFGPGTRLTVL.

The V call is TRBV29-1, the J call TRBJ2-3; D is perhaps TRBD1 (5 bases). Trimming stripped 3 bases from V and 3 bases from J, with 10 bases between. The CDR3 is made up of 13 amino acids. The V gene's germline CDR1 is SQVTM and CDR2 ANQGSEA. The CDR3 DNA is TGCAGCGTTGATCGACAGATGACAGATACGCAGTATTTT. Translated, it gives CSVDRQMTDTQYF.

The genes are TRBV5-1 and TRBJ2-1; 16 positions match TRBD2. CDR3 length: 16 residues. J was trimmed by 9 bases and V by 4 bases; bases with no gene match: 7. Per the germline V gene, CDR1 is SGHRS and CDR2 is YFSETQ. This CDR3 is CASSLGLAGGLGEQFF. In DNA form, the CDR3 reads TGCGCCAGCAGCCTGGGACTAGCGGGAGGGCTGGGTGAGCAGTTCTTC.

The chain recombines TRBV10-3 with TRBJ2-3; 9 positions agree with TRBD2. The trim removed 5 bases at V and 0 bases at J, leaving 3 bases unmatched. The CDR3 runs 15 residues. Germline V lookup: CDR1 ENHRY, CDR2 SYGVKD. The DNA of the CDR3 is TGTGCCATCAGTTCACTAGCGGGTAGCACAGATACGCAGTATTTT. Its protein product is CAISSLAGSTDTQYF.

The chain employs TRBV4-1 and TRBJ1-6; D perhaps matches TRBD1 (5 bases). Germline lookup yields CDR1 MGHRA and CDR2 YSYEKL. The CDR3 length is 14 residues. V lost 1 base to trimming and J lost 6 bases, with 7 bases between them. The CDR3 region is CASSQGGGNSPLHF. CDR3 nucleotides: TGCGCCAGCAGCCAAGGGGGGGGTAATTCACCCCTCCACTTT.

The chain is built from TRBV9 and TRBJ2-1; 9 nucleotides align to TRBD2. CDR1 and CDR2 (germline): SGDLS, YYNGEE. The CDR3 totals 15 residues. V was clipped by 4 bases and J by 9 bases; unmatched bases: 11. In DNA form, the CDR3 reads TGTGCCAGCAGCACTTCCGGGACTAGCTATAGTGAGCAGTTCTTC. It encodes CASSTSGTSYSEQFF.

The rearrangement links TRBV6-5 to TRBJ1-4; TRBD1 matches 8 bases. Germline V gives CDR1 MNHEY, CDR2 SVGAGI. The CDR3 is 12 residues long. The V gene end was trimmed by 5 bases and the J gene end by 8 bases; junction bases not matched to a gene: 1. The CDR3 DNA is TGTGCCAGCAGTAACAGGGGGGAAAAACTGTTTTTT. Its protein is CASSNRGEKLFF.

The chain couples TRBV27 to TRBJ2-5, with 7 positions matching TRBD2. This CDR3 is 14 amino acids long. The germline gives CDR1 MNHEY, CDR2 SMNVEV (reference sequence). Trimming at V came to 3 bases and at J to 7 bases, leaving 8 bases not matched to a gene. CDR3 sequence reads: CASSFVAGLGTQYF. The CDR3 coding sequence is TGTGCCAGCAGTTTTGTAGCGGGCCTGGGGACCCAGTACTTC.

The chain combines TRBV7-9 with TRBJ1-3; D unclear. Between the trimmed V and J ends, which lost 2 bases and 4 bases, there was a span of 6 bases. From germline, CDR1 is SEHNR and CDR2 FQNEAQ (reference sequence). This CDR3 has 13 amino acids. CDR3 sequence (DNA): TGTGCCAGCAGCTTACCCCCGGGAAACACCATATATTTT. It yields the protein CASSLPPGNTIYF.

CDR3 DNA: TGCGCCAGCAGCTTGGCTGTGAGCTCCTATAATTCACCCCTCCACTTT. Translation: CASSLAVSSYNSPLHF. The chain combines TRBV5-1 with TRBJ1-6; no definite D call. The CDR3 has 16 amino acids. Germline V gene sequence: CDR1 SGHRS, CDR2 YFSETQ. V was trimmed by 0 bases and J by 0 bases, leaving 7 bases between them.

The chain has TRBV27 and TRBJ2-3; TRBD1 matches at 7 bases. The germline gives CDR1 MNHEY, CDR2 SMNVEV (reference sequence). The V segment lost 5 bases and the J segment 6 bases; nucleotides outside the gene matches: 17. This CDR3 contains 17 residues. The CDR3 protein is CASSTPGGRGRQDTQYF. CDR3 DNA: TGTGCCAGCAGTACCCCGGGTGGCAGGGGGAGACAGGATACGCAGTATTTT.

The chain links TRBV19 to TRBJ2-1; 11 positions agree with TRBD1. Germline CDR1 and CDR2: LNHDA and SQIVND (reference sequence). V was clipped by 4 bases and J by 2 bases; unmatched bases: 1. This CDR3 is 15 amino acids long. DNA of the CDR3: TGTGCCAGTAGTACGGGACAGGGGGCCTACAATGAGCAGTTCTTC. It encodes CASSTGQGAYNEQFF.

This clone has only a few counts. The chain uses TRBV5-1 and TRBJ2-7; TRBD1 matches at 8 bases. CDR1 SGHRS and CDR2 YFSETQ come from the germline V gene. Trimming at V came to 5 bases and at J to 3 bases, leaving 4 bases not matched to a gene. The CDR3 totals 13 residues. The CDR3 nucleotides read TGCGCCAGCAGTGCCGGGACAGGCTACGAGCAGTACTTC. This gives the protein CASSAGTGYEQYF.

This chain connects TRBV10-1 to TRBJ2-2, with D possibly being TRBD2 (5 bases). With 5 bases removed from V and 7 bases from J, the gap between germline ends came to 11 bases. Germline V gives CDR1 WNHNN, CDR2 SYGVQD (reference sequence). The CDR3 sequence is 13 residues long. CDR3 region: CASSHRGGGELFF. Here the CDR3 DNA reads TGCGCCAGCAGTCACCGGGGTGGCGGGGAGCTGTTTTTT.

The chain has TRBV12-3 or TRBV12-4 and TRBJ2-1; TRBD1 is a possible D gene (5 bases). The V end was cut by 6 bases, the J end by 6 bases, with 12 bases between. The CDR3 has 13 residues. In nucleotides, the CDR3 is TGTGCCAGCAGGGCGGACACTGGCAATGAGCAGTTCTTC. It specifies CASRADTGNEQFF.

The chain recombines TRBV5-1 with TRBJ2-7; 7 bases line up with TRBD1. This CDR3 is 12 amino acids long. Germline V gives CDR1 SGHRS, CDR2 YFSETQ. Losses at the gene ends were 3 bases for V and 6 bases for J; bases not matched to a gene: 3. Here the CDR3 DNA reads TGCGCCAGCAGCTGGGCAGGGGGCGAGCAGTACTTC. It specifies CASSWAGGEQYF.

Here the CDR3 DNA reads TGTGCCAGTCAGGTCCTAGCGGGAGGGCCGGAGTGGAGCACAGATACGCAGTATTTT. This gives the protein CASQVLAGGPEWSTDTQYF. The chain combines TRBV19 with TRBJ2-3; 12 bases match TRBD2. Germline V gives CDR1 LNHDA, CDR2 SQIVND (reference sequence). The CDR3 runs to 19 residues. Trimming at V came to 8 bases and at J to 0 bases, leaving 15 bases not matched to a gene.

The gene calls are TRBV7-2 and TRBJ2-1, with D tentatively TRBD1 (5 bases). Germline CDR1 SGHTA, CDR2 FQGNSA. V lost 5 bases, J lost 7 bases, and 12 bases lay in between. This CDR3 has 13 amino acids. CDR3 nucleotides: TGTGCCAGCAGCAGCAGGGTTCTGAATGAGCAGTTCTTC. Amino acid sequence: CASSSRVLNEQFF.

This clone was picked up many times. The chain carries TRBV6-5 and TRBJ1-3; tentatively, D is TRBD1 (5 bases). Trimming removed 6 bases at V and 4 bases at J, with 10 bases between. CDR3 length: 13 residues. Germline V CDR1 and CDR2: MNHEY, SVGAGI. The CDR3: CASSKGSGNTIYF. DNA for the CDR3: TGTGCCAGCAGCAAGGGGTCCGGAAACACCATATATTTT.

This chain uses TRBV28 with TRBJ1-4; 12 bases agree with TRBD1. The V gene's germline CDR1 is MDHEN and CDR2 SYDVKM. After removal of 10 bases from V and 8 bases from J, the junction contained 8 bases not matched to a gene. The CDR3 spans 14 residues. CDR3 sequence: CATGTGGLGEKLFF. The DNA of the CDR3 is TGTGCCACCGGGACAGGGGGCCTAGGAGAAAAACTGTTTTTT.

The rearrangement links TRBV7-9 to TRBJ2-1, with 10 bases that match TRBD1. The trim removed 11 bases at V and 6 bases at J, leaving 4 bases unmatched. This CDR3 is built from 12 residues. Germline loops: CDR1 SEHNR, CDR2 FQNEAQ (reference sequence). In DNA, the CDR3 is TGTGCCCCAGGGGACAGGGGCAATGAGCAGTTCTTC. It codes for CAPGDRGNEQFF.

The J gene is TRBJ1-6, the V gene TRBV4-1, with D perhaps matching TRBD1 (6 bases). Trimming stripped 1 base from V and 6 bases from J, with 10 bases between. This CDR3 is built from 15 residues. Germline assignment: CDR1 MGHRA and CDR2 YSYEKL. CDR3 in DNA: TGCGCCAGCAGCCAAGTCGACAGGATTAATTCACCCCTCCACTTT. This encodes CASSQVDRINSPLHF.